This TCR beta chain was captured in a study of Ad26.COV2.S vaccination and SARS-CoV-2 variants. Worth noting for this clone: What it binds is not known.

The protocol was immunoSEQ multiplex PCR, while the TCRdb copy is restricted to in-frame clones and leaves out a portion. Of hundreds of thousands of clones listed, about 83% are singletons. This sample's treatment: roughly 19 received Ad26.COV2.S at low or high dose, single or two shots; about 5 received placebo; per-sample allocation not given. At day 63 after the first vaccine or placebo injection, samples were drawn. Findings and limits, study-wide: TCR breadth and depth estimates may have understated total T cell responses.

V lost 0 bases and J lost 10; bases outside the gene matches: 2. The germline V gene encodes CDR1 MNHEY and CDR2 SVGAGI. The CDR3 runs to 13 residues. The chain couples TRBV6-5 to TRBJ2-1; TRBD2 matches at 8 bases. The clonotype originates from a person between 18 and 59 years old who received the Ad26.COV2.S COVID-19 vaccine or a placebo. The sample consisted of peripheral blood, taken in a trial of Ad26.COV2.S vaccine versus placebo. The DNA of the CDR3 is TGTGCCAGCAGTTACTCGAGACTAGCGGAGCAGTTCTTC. It encodes CASSYSRLAEQFF.